These T cell receptor beta chains were read from a single sample in a study of T cell changes during pregnancy in multiple sclerosis. Some clones are missing from TCRdb's copy, which holds only in-frame ones; the method was immunoSEQ multiplex PCR. The sample consists of just over 90,000 clones, 91% of them appearing once. This specimen was peripheral blood, taken after pregnancy. All receptors derive from a female donor in good health, enrolled as a control in a pregnancy study. Each CDR3 is given with its conserved first and last residue. A D gene is named only where the DNA matches it firmly. Clone size is given for some rows only: seen once, a few or many times, or a class if the clone is expanded.

-	TRBV28	-	TRBJ1-5	TGTGCCAGCAGTTTTTCGAGATATAGCAATCAGCCCCAGCATTTT	CASSFSRYSNQPQHF
TRBD1	TRBV5-6	-	TRBJ2-7	TGTGCCAGCAGCCCAGGAGGGTCCGGGACAGGGGAGCAGTACTTC	CASSPGGSGTGEQYF
TRBD1	TRBV19	-	TRBJ1-1	TGTGCCAGTAGTGTGGACAGGGGGCGAAATGAAGCTTTCTTT	CASSVDRGRNEAFF
-	TRBV13	-	TRBJ1-1	TGTGCCAGCAGCCTACTGATGGCTGAAGCTTTCTTT	CASSLLMAEAFF
-	TRBV9	-	TRBJ2-2	TGTGCCAGCAGCGTAGGACAGGAGGACGCCGGGGAGCTGTTTTTT	CASSVGQEDAGELFF
-	TRBV5-1	-	TRBJ1-2	TGCGCCAGCAGCTTGGAGGAGGCCTTTGACTATGGCTACACCTTC	CASSLEEAFDYGYTF
TRBD1	TRBV29-1	-	TRBJ2-7	TGCAGCGTTGAAGCCCGGACAGGGAGTCGGTACGAGCAGTACTTC	CSVEARTGSRYEQYF
-	TRBV5-1	once	TRBJ2-7	TGCGCCAGCAGCTTGACTCTAAATGAGCAGTACTTC	CASSLTLNEQYF
-	TRBV6-6	-	TRBJ1-1	TGTGCCAGCAGAAACCAGGGAGGGACTGAAGCTTTCTTT	CASRNQGGTEAFF
-	TRBV7-6	once	TRBJ2-7	TGTGCCAGCAGCTTAGGGGAGTCGTACGAGCAGTACTTC	CASSLGESYEQYF
-	TRBV7-6	-	TRBJ2-5	TGTGCCAGCAGCAGGGACTTGCAAGAGACCCAGTACTTC	CASSRDLQETQYF
-	TRBV5-5	-	TRBJ2-7	TGTGCCAGCAGCTTACAGGGCTCCCACGAGCAGTACTTC	CASSLQGSHEQYF
TRBD1	TRBV5-5	-	TRBJ2-7	TGTGCCAGCAGCAAGGGACAGGGGGTCTACGAGCAGTACTTC	CASSKGQGVYEQYF
TRBD1	TRBV7-2	-	TRBJ1-1	TGTGCCAGCAGCTTAGTCCGCGTGACAGGGGGCTTTGAAGCTTTCTTT	CASSLVRVTGGFEAFF
TRBD2	TRBV11-3	-	TRBJ2-1	TGTGCCAGCAGCTTGACTAGCGGGGGTAGCAATGAGCAGTTCTTC	CASSLTSGGSNEQFF
TRBD1	TRBV7-2	-	TRBJ1-2	TGTGCCAGCAGCGCCCTACAGGGGAGACTCCGTGGCTACACCTTC	CASSALQGRLRGYTF
TRBD1	TRBV7-2	-	TRBJ1-1	TGTGCCAGCAGCTTAGCTATTCCGGGACAGGGAACTGAAGCTTTCTTT	CASSLAIPGQGTEAFF
-	TRBV6-5	-	TRBJ1-2	TGTGCCAGCAGTAAACAGGGTGTATCTGGCTACACCTTC	CASSKQGVSGYTF
TRBD1	TRBV5-1	-	TRBJ1-1	TGCGCCAGCAGCACGGCTAGACAGGGTAACACTGAAGCTTTCTTT	CASSTARQGNTEAFF
-	TRBV19	-	TRBJ1-4	TGTGCCAGTACAACCGGACACTCTGTTAATGAAAAACTGTTTTTT	CASTTGHSVNEKLFF
-	TRBV6-6	-	TRBJ1-2	TGTGCCAGCAGGATGACAGGCCCCGTCTATGGCTACACCTTC	CASRMTGPVYGYTF
TRBD1	TRBV19	-	TRBJ2-2	TGTGCCAGTAAGGAGTCGGACAGGGGGCGCGCGAACGGGGAGCTGTTTTTT	CASKESDRGRANGELFF
-	TRBV15	-	TRBJ2-1	TGTGCCACCAGCGGCGGGGCCTACAATGAGCAGTTCTTC	CATSGGAYNEQFF
TRBD1	TRBV4-3	-	TRBJ2-2	TGCGCCTCAGCGGTCCAGGGGGCCACCACCGGGGAGCTGTTTTTT	CASAVQGATTGELFF
-	TRBV28	-	TRBJ2-3	TGTGCCAGCAGGGCTAGCACAGATACGCAGTATTTT	CASRASTDTQYF
TRBD1	TRBV15	few	TRBJ1-5	TGTGCCACCAGCAGAGACAGGGGGCGCGGGTCGGGCCAGCCCCAGCATTTT	CATSRDRGRGSGQPQHF
TRBD1	TRBV7-3	-	TRBJ2-3	TGTGCCAGCAGCCCTCGGACAGGGATCACAGATACGCAGTATTTT	CASSPRTGITDTQYF
TRBD2	TRBV7-2	-	TRBJ2-5	TGTGCCAGCAGCACCCGCGGGGGGGCCCAAGAGACCCAGTACTTC	CASSTRGGAQETQYF
TRBD2	TRBV19	-	TRBJ2-7	TGTGCCAGTAGTATAGATCATTCTCCGCGGGAGGGGCAGTACTTC	CASSIDHSPREGQYF
TRBD1	TRBV19	-	TRBJ2-7	TGTGCCAGTAGTGACGACGGACAGGACCCCTACGAGCAGTACTTC	CASSDDGQDPYEQYF
-	TRBV29-1	few	TRBJ2-7	TGCAGCGTTGATGGGGCGGGGGCGAACGAGCAGTACTTC	CSVDGAGANEQYF
TRBD1	TRBV28	-	TRBJ2-7	TGTGCCAGCAGTCCGTCGGACAGGGTTTCCTACGAGCAGTACTTC	CASSPSDRVSYEQYF
TRBD1	TRBV5-1	many	TRBJ1-4	TGCGCCAGCAGCTTGAGGGGGGGACAGGGTGAAAAACTGTTTTTT	CASSLRGGQGEKLFF
-	TRBV6-6	-	TRBJ1-2	TGTGCCAGCAGTTACGACTCATTGGCAGTCATCGACACCTTC	CASSYDSLAVIDTF
-	TRBV5-5	-	TRBJ1-1	TGTGCCAGCAGCTCGCAGGGCACTGAAGCTTTCTTT	CASSSQGTEAFF